This T cell receptor beta chain was found in a study of blood T cell repertoires in COVID-19. Study information: From T cells, B-cell-depleted T cells, or PBMCs came the material, which was cDNA or gDNA.

V gave up 0 bases and J gave up 6 bases, with 9 bases separating them. CDR1 is SGHRS, CDR2 YFSETQ, per germline. CDR3 length: 14 amino acids. Original data processing: Reference gene primer amplification in the assay estimated nucleated cell counts. The protocol was immunoSEQ multiplex PCR, while the TCRdb copy is restricted to in-frame clones and leaves out a portion. From that table come the V and J calls and clone size; the DNA was used to work out D and trimming. This sample yields about 240,000 clones, of which approximately 84% are seen a single time; 4% to 4.5% belongs to the top ten. The chain carries TRBV5-1 and TRBJ1-4; D unclear. Sequenced sample: peripheral blood. This receptor was taken from a man aged 45-65 years with acute or convalescent COVID-19. The DNA of the CDR3 is TGCGCCAGCAGCTTGGAGGCCGGGGATGAAAAACTGTTTTTT. Translating it yields CASSLEAGDEKLFF.